A single sample gave rise to the 5 T cell receptor beta chains below, sequenced in a study of blood T cell repertoires in COVID-19. Repertoires were generated with immunoSEQ multiplex PCR, while TCRdb's copy carries only in-frame clones and drops some. This sample has 25,000 to 30,000 clones, with 70% to 90% found just once. The specimen was peripheral blood. The receptor set was obtained from a man in his 70s with acute or convalescent COVID-19.

This clone was detected only a few times. This chain connects TRBV29-1 to TRBJ2-1, with a tentative D call TRBD2 (5 bases). This CDR3 contains 16 residues. Germline V CDR1 and CDR2: SQVTM, ANQGSEA. Trimming took 3 bases from V and 0 from J, leaving 15 bases between them. The CDR3 nucleotides read TGCAGCGTTGAGGAGGCAGCCTTTGGCTCCTACAATGAGCAGTTCTTC. Residues: CSVEEAAFGSYNEQFF.

The V gene is TRBV4-3, the J gene TRBJ1-6, with D possibly being TRBD1 (6 bases). The CDR3 length is 18 residues. Germline-derived CDR1 and CDR2 are LGHNA and YSLEER. With 3 bases removed from V and 10 bases from J, the gap between germline ends came to 25 bases. The CDR3 DNA sequence: TGCGCCAGCAGCCACGCCCGACCCACAGGGTCCAGATCCTCACCCCTCCACTTT. Amino acid sequence: CASSHARPTGSRSSPLHF.

This chain uses TRBV6-5 with TRBJ2-4, with 7 bases lining up with TRBD1. The CDR3 consists of 14 residues. V trimming: 6 bases; J trimming: 7 bases; junction bases outside the gene matches: 9. Germline V gene data show CDR1 as MNHEY and CDR2 as SVGAGI. CDR3 sequence (DNA): TGTGCCAGCAGACTCGGACAGGATCGGAACATTCAGTACTTC. Its protein product is CASRLGQDRNIQYF.

The genes are TRBV28 and TRBJ2-7, with a possible D match to TRBD1 (6 bases). The germline V and J ends were trimmed by 5 bases and 6 bases, with 20 bases remaining between them. This CDR3 is built from 15 residues. CDR1 and CDR2 from the germline V gene are MDHEN and SYDVKM. CDR3: CASSAFGRGVLEQYF. CDR3 DNA sequence: TGTGCCAGCAGTGCCTTTGGCAGGGGAGTTCTCGAGCAGTACTTC.

The chain carries TRBV5-1 and TRBJ2-2; D perhaps matches TRBD1 (6 bases). Trimming cost V 0 bases and J 6 bases, with 12 bases left between them. CDR3 length equals 15 residues. CDR1 is SGHRS and CDR2 is YFSETQ in the germline V gene. The CDR3 loop reads CASSLDRAVAGELFF. CDR3 DNA sequence: TGCGCCAGCAGCTTGGACAGGGCGGTGGCCGGGGAGCTGTTTTTT.